This is a list of T cell receptor beta chains from one sample in a study of response to subunit inactivated influenza vaccine. TCRdb reprocessed the RT-PCR reads via MiXCR and lists one record per CDR3 protein. The table has 590,000 or so distinct CDR3 sequences, approximately 15% seen once. Specimen: PBMCs from blood, collected approximately 15 days before vaccination. The receptor source for this set is a man in his fifties who received an inactivated influenza vaccine. The CDR3 runs from the conserved cysteine through the conserved F or W. Rows may omit the clone size; those that give it use once, few, many or a size class.

v_gene: TRBV12-3/TRBV12-4; j_gene: TRBJ1-1; abundance: many; CDR3aa: CASSPFGESNTEAFF
v_gene: TRBV6-1; j_gene: TRBJ1-5; abundance: -; CDR3aa: CASSEDPISPQHF
v_gene: TRBV11-2; j_gene: TRBJ2-4; abundance: -; CDR3aa: CASSLTPTSRKNIQYF
v_gene: TRBV12-3/TRBV12-4; j_gene: TRBJ1-2; abundance: few; CDR3aa: CASSFLRNRGYTF
v_gene: TRBV20-1; j_gene: TRBJ1-1; abundance: -; CDR3aa: CSARDFSRNTEAFF
v_gene: TRBV30; j_gene: TRBJ2-7; abundance: -; CDR3aa: CARSGQDSYEQYF
v_gene: TRBV5-6; j_gene: TRBJ2-4; abundance: -; CDR3aa: CASSLNLAGGLPWDKNIQYF
v_gene: TRBV4-3; j_gene: TRBJ1-6; abundance: few; CDR3aa: CASSQEARASYNSPLHF
v_gene: TRBV4-3; j_gene: TRBJ2-2; abundance: many; CDR3aa: CASSQEPPPGNTGELFF
v_gene: TRBV7-2; j_gene: TRBJ2-5; abundance: -; CDR3aa: CASARGAEETQYF
v_gene: TRBV7-9; j_gene: TRBJ2-7; abundance: few; CDR3aa: CASSFSGTGRYEQYF
v_gene: TRBV7-9; j_gene: TRBJ2-7; abundance: few; CDR3aa: CASSSASGGWYEQYF
v_gene: TRBV20-1; j_gene: TRBJ2-5; abundance: -; CDR3aa: CSARGQRKETQYF
v_gene: TRBV7-2; j_gene: TRBJ1-3; abundance: few; CDR3aa: CASSLVEFHSGNTIYF
v_gene: TRBV7-2; j_gene: TRBJ2-5; abundance: many; CDR3aa: CASSLMTGLQETQYF
v_gene: TRBV27; j_gene: TRBJ2-7; abundance: -; CDR3aa: CASSLERGAGGLYEQYF
v_gene: TRBV24-1; j_gene: TRBJ2-1; abundance: -; CDR3aa: CATSDSSGTGRFGQFF
v_gene: TRBV10-1; j_gene: TRBJ1-1; abundance: -; CDR3aa: CASSYTNTEAFF
v_gene: TRBV29-1; j_gene: TRBJ2-3; abundance: -; CDR3aa: CSAASGGTYTDTQYF
v_gene: TRBV10-3; j_gene: TRBJ1-1; abundance: few; CDR3aa: CATVTQGNTEAFF
v_gene: TRBV24-1; j_gene: TRBJ2-3; abundance: -; CDR3aa: CATSDSGQGGDTQYF
v_gene: TRBV10-3; j_gene: TRBJ2-7; abundance: -; CDR3aa: CAISERGQNYEQYF
v_gene: TRBV11-2; j_gene: TRBJ1-6; abundance: many; CDR3aa: CASSLDPNSPLHF
v_gene: TRBV5-1; j_gene: TRBJ2-7; abundance: few; CDR3aa: CASSPPGTFYEQYF
v_gene: TRBV2; j_gene: TRBJ2-6; abundance: -; CDR3aa: CASEGRRQDVLTF
v_gene: TRBV12-3/TRBV12-4; j_gene: TRBJ2-7; abundance: few; CDR3aa: CASSFGDLLAGGNEQYF
v_gene: TRBV20-1; j_gene: TRBJ2-7; abundance: -; CDR3aa: CSAREGLRGFSYEQYF
v_gene: TRBV20-1; j_gene: TRBJ2-1; abundance: -; CDR3aa: CSLTTSYNEQFF
v_gene: TRBV20-1; j_gene: TRBJ2-7; abundance: many; CDR3aa: CSADTGAAYEQYF